Shown below are 6 T cell receptor beta chains from a single sample sequenced in a study of T cells in Graves' hyperthyroidism and ophthalmopathy. The CDR3 regions of TCR beta were amplified from RNA transcripts. HTBI primers drove first-round RT-PCR of the TCR CDR3. MiXCR, applied by TCRdb to the multiplex PCR reads, yields one record per CDR3 protein. The data contain around 500,000 distinct CDR3 sequences, approximately 23% of them singletons. Sequenced: blood. Every receptor here comes from a woman aged 70-85 years with Graves' ophthalmopathy.

The count of this clonotype is one. CDR3 in DNA: TGTGCCTGGAGTCAGGGGATTTCCTACGAGCAGTACTTC. Amino acid sequence: CAWSQGISYEQYF. The rearrangement links TRBV30 to TRBJ2-7, with a tentative D call TRBD1 (6 bases). CDR1 is GTSNPN, CDR2 SVGIG, per germline (reference sequence). V shed 2 bases and J shed 1 base, with 9 bases lying between them. The CDR3 covers 13 residues.

This clonotype was found a few times. The chain employs TRBV18 and TRBJ2-7, with TRBD2 matching over 11 bases. The V gene's germline CDR1 is KGHSH and CDR2 LQKENI. The CDR3 extends over 15 amino acids. The V segment lost 3 bases and the J segment 5 bases; nucleotides outside the gene matches: 6. CDR3 nucleotides: TGTGCCAGCTCACCCGCTAGCGGGAGGTTGGACGAGCAGTACTTC. Protein product: CASSPASGRLDEQYF.

The chain couples TRBV5-1 to TRBJ2-3, with TRBD1 matching 11 bases. The CDR3 extends over 18 amino acids. Per germline, CDR1 SGHRS and CDR2 YFSETQ. V was pared by 0 bases and J by 3 bases, with 9 bases of the junction left unmatched. The CDR3: CASSLAVLGTGGTDTQYF. The CDR3 coding sequence is TGCGCCAGCAGCTTGGCCGTTTTAGGGACAGGGGGGACAGATACGCAGTATTTT.

The genes are TRBV9 and TRBJ2-1, with 7 nucleotides matching TRBD2. With 1 base clipped from V and 5 bases from J, the junction kept 6 bases outside the gene matches. CDR3 size: 15 residues. Germline CDR1 SGDLS, CDR2 YYNGEE. The CDR3 DNA reads as TGTGCCAGCAGCGTATTCGGTAGCGGGCACAATGAGCAGTTCTTC. It translates to CASSVFGSGHNEQFF. Full variable domain (rest looked up from reference TRBV9 and TRBJ2-1): DSGVTQTPKHLITATGQRVTLRCSPRSGDLSVYWYQQSLDQGLQFLIQYYNGEERAKGNILERFSAQQFPDLHSELNLSSLELGDSALYFCASSVFGSGHNEQFFGPGTRLTVL.

This clonotype has ten or more counts. The chain uses TRBV27 and TRBJ1-1, with TRBD1 as a possible D gene (6 bases). This CDR3 has 16 residues. V lost 0 bases, J lost 1 base, and 12 bases lay in between. Germline CDR1 MNHEY, CDR2 SMNVEV (reference sequence). As DNA, the CDR3 is TGTGCCAGCAGTTTATCGAGGGGGGCGGGGAACACTGAAGCTTTCTTT. Encoded protein: CASSLSRGAGNTEAFF.

This clonotype was seen more than once but under ten times. This CDR3 reads CASSYPGSSYEQYF. CDR3 nucleotide sequence: TGCGCCAGCAGCTATCCCGGGAGCTCCTACGAGCAGTACTTC. The chain uses TRBV5-1 and TRBJ2-7; TRBD2 is a possible D gene (6 bases). The germline V gene has CDR1 SGHRS and CDR2 YFSETQ. The CDR3 runs 14 residues. The V end lost 3 bases, the J end lost 0 bases, and 10 bases lay between the germline ends.